Sequencing of this TCR beta chain was carried out in a study of control samples from healthy donors and cancer patients. This CDR3 is built from 13 residues. Germline CDR1 is SGHRS and CDR2 is YFSETQ. V was clipped by 4 bases and J by 0 bases, with 8 bases between them. The method was immunoSEQ multiplex PCR; TCRdb's version includes in-frame clones alone and lacks a portion of them. This sample carries some 160,000 clones, 80% to 95% of them seen once, and the ten largest clones take less than 0.75%. The sequencing sample was made of blood. V gene TRBV5-1 combines with J gene TRBJ2-7; D might be TRBD2 (6 bases). The clonotype was recovered from a woman in her 30s in good health. The CDR3 DNA follows: TGCGCCAGCAGCCTAGCGACCTCCTACGAGCAGTACTTC. This codes for CASSLATSYEQYF.